Reported below is one T cell receptor beta chain. The sample belongs to a study of CD8+ T cells in alopecia areata. cDNA reverse transcribed from extracted RNA served as the sequencing template. Clones were sequenced by immunoSEQ multiplex PCR, and TCRdb holds only the in-frame ones, with some missing. In the table there are some 110,000 clones, more than 30% of which are singletons. CDR3 size: 15 residues. Per the germline V gene, CDR1 is SEHNR and CDR2 is FQNEAQ (reference sequence). V was pared by 4 bases and J by 6 bases, with 13 bases between. Sequencing input: CD4+ T cells sorted from blood. This clonotype was obtained from a human donor with alopecia areata. The chain joins TRBV7-9 to TRBJ1-6; perhaps TRBD1 as D (5 bases). The CDR3 loop reads CASSSRRQLNSPLHF. The CDR3 DNA follows: TGTGCCAGCAGCTCCCGTAGACAGCTTAATTCACCCCTCCACTTT. The full variable domain, in which reference TRBV7-9 and TRBJ1-6 provide the parts outside the CDR3, is DTGVSQNPRHKITKRGQNVTFRCDPISEHNRLYWYRQTLGQGPEFLTYFQNEAQLEKSRLLSDRFSAERPKGSFSTLEIQRTEQGDSAMYLCASSSRRQLNSPLHFGNGTRLTVT.